This T cell receptor beta chain stems from a study of shared clonotypes between healthy human individuals. Study in general: Each donor's CD4 naive and CD4 memory cells filled three plates apiece, CD8 naive two, and CD8 memory one. The study, taken as a whole, reports: A handful of donors showed sharing of roughly 5% of naive CD4 clonotypes.

From CD4+ cells came CD45RA+ naive and CD45RA-negative memory subsets. Comment on this clone: Its target is not known.

Some clones are missing from TCRdb's copy, which holds only in-frame ones; the method was immunoSEQ multiplex PCR. Seen here are more than 2,000,000 clones, roughly 93% observed once, and the top ten hold 0.39%. Trimming removed 4 bases from V and 3 bases from J, with 7 bases in between. CDR3 length equals 13 residues. The germline gives CDR1 SGHRS, CDR2 YFSETQ. The chain is built from TRBV5-1 and TRBJ1-4; no clear D. Specimen: naive CD4+ T cells from PBMCs. The subset: CD45RA+ positively selected. The clonotype comes from a man aged 18 to 29 in good health. Some clones in this sample may be carry-over from other donors' samples. CDR3 sequence (DNA): TGCGCCAGCAGCGGCTTGTCTAATGAAAAACTGTTTTTT. It encodes CASSGLSNEKLFF. The complete variable domain, with remaining parts taken from reference TRBV5-1 and TRBJ1-4, reads KAGVTQTPRYLIKTRGQQVTLSCSPISGHRSVSWYQQTPGQGLQFLFEYFSETQRNKGNFPGRFSGRQFSNSRSEMNVSTLELGDSALYLCASSGLSNEKLFFGSGTQLSVL.